Below, 5 T cell receptor beta chains from the same sample are listed, as sequenced in a study of blood T cell repertoires in COVID-19. Generated by immunoSEQ multiplex PCR, the TCRdb table keeps only in-frame clones and is missing some. This sample has 200,000 to 300,000 clones, with around 88% found just once. The sequencing input was peripheral blood. Receptors were obtained from a woman aged 30 to 39 who had recovered from COVID-19.

This clone was counted once. This chain links TRBV7-2 with TRBJ2-7; 11 positions agree with TRBD2. V was pared by 5 bases and J by 2 bases, with 2 bases of the junction left unmatched. Germline V CDR1 and CDR2: SGHTA, FQGNSA. The CDR3 length is 14 residues. The CDR3 region has the DNA TGTGCCAGCAGCATTAGCGGGGGGGCCTACGAGCAGTACTTC. Protein: CASSISGGAYEQYF.

The chain couples TRBV25-1 to TRBJ1-1, with TRBD1 identical over 8 bases. Germline assignment: CDR1 MGHDK and CDR2 SYGVNS. The CDR3 sequence is 17 residues long. V was clipped by 3 bases and J by 0 bases; unmatched bases: 9. The CDR3 region is CASSDPTQGVMNTEAFF. DNA for the CDR3: TGTGCCAGCAGTGACCCTACACAGGGGGTCATGAACACTGAAGCTTTCTTT.

The chain carries TRBV29-1 and TRBJ2-3; tentatively, D is TRBD1 (6 bases). Trimming removed 3 bases from V and 5 bases from J, with 15 bases in between. This CDR3 is built from 14 residues. Germline-derived CDR1 and CDR2 are SQVTM and ANQGSEA. As DNA, the CDR3 is TGCAGCGTTGACAGGGGCTCCTCGATAGATACGCAGTATTTT. Encoded protein: CSVDRGSSIDTQYF.

V gene TRBV14 combines with J gene TRBJ1-1, with TRBD1 matching 7 bases. The length of the CDR3 is 13 residues. From germline, CDR1 is SGHDN and CDR2 FVKESK. Trimming at V came to 4 bases and at J to 8 bases, leaving 7 bases not matched to a gene. This CDR3 is CASSRQGYPEAFF. The CDR3, as DNA: TGTGCCAGCAGCCGACAGGGTTATCCCGAAGCTTTCTTT. Filled out from reference TRBV14 and TRBJ1-1, the complete variable domain reads EAGVTQFPSHSVIEKGQTVTLRCDPISGHDNLYWYRRVMGKEIKFLLHFVKESKQDESGMPNNRFLAERTGGTYSTLKVQPAELEDSGVYFCASSRQGYPEAFFGQGTRLTVV.

This clone was counted between two and nine times. The J gene is TRBJ2-2, the V gene TRBV9; D gene uncertain. The CDR3 is 14 amino acids. V lost 0 bases to trimming and J lost 6 bases, with 9 bases between them. In germline, CDR1 is SGDLS, CDR2 YYNGEE. The CDR3, as DNA: TGTGCCAGCAGCGTAGGGAGCTGGGCCGGGGAGCTGTTTTTT. Residues: CASSVGSWAGELFF.